One sample yielded the 20 T cell receptor beta chains listed below, sequenced in a study of blood T cell repertoires in COVID-19. The assay was immunoSEQ multiplex PCR, and TCRdb's table has in-frame clones only and misses some. The repertoire consists of 430,000 or so clones, with approximately 90% occurring once and the leading ten covering 0.8% to 0.85%. Sequenced material: peripheral blood. Every receptor here comes from a man younger than 35 with COVID-19, enrolled during active disease.

V usage is TRBV4-2 and J usage is TRBJ2-7; tentative D call: TRBD2 (6 bases). The germline V gene encodes CDR1 LGHNA and CDR2 YNFKEQ. V was shortened by 6 bases and J by 0 bases, with 15 bases between the two germline ends. The CDR3 covers 15 residues. CDR3 nucleotides: TGTGCCAGCAGTCCGCAGGGACTCAACTCCTACGAGCAGTACTTC. This codes for CASSPQGLNSYEQYF.

This clone showed up just a few times. The V and J genes are TRBV30 and TRBJ1-3; D ambiguous. Germline V CDR1 and CDR2: GTSNPN, SVGIG (reference sequence). The CDR3 length is 12 residues. The V end was cut by 8 bases, the J end by 2 bases, with 10 bases between. The DNA for the CDR3 is TGTGCCCGCCCCGGGACTGGAAACACCATATATTTT. Protein product: CARPGTGNTIYF.

The V gene is TRBV27, the J gene TRBJ2-2, with 10 bases matching TRBD1. After removal of 6 bases from V and 7 bases from J, the junction contained 11 bases not matched to a gene. CDR3 length: 16 residues. CDR1 MNHEY and CDR2 SMNVEV come from the germline V gene (reference sequence). The CDR3 DNA reads as TGTGCCAGCAGGTTTCAGACAGGGGGCGCAATCGGGGAGCTGTTTTTT. Protein product: CASRFQTGGAIGELFF.

The gene calls are TRBV27 and TRBJ1-2; 7 positions match TRBD1. Germline CDR1 reads MNHEY; CDR2 reads SMNVEV (reference sequence). This CDR3 has 17 amino acids. The J segment lost 4 bases and the V segment lost 1 base, leaving 12 bases of the junction unmatched. CDR3 nucleotides: TGTGCCAGCAGTTTATACTCCGGGACAGCGCTCGCCTATGGCTACACCTTC. It is translated as CASSLYSGTALAYGYTF.

The chain recombines TRBV7-2 with TRBJ2-5; 9 bases agree with TRBD2. V shed 5 bases and J 0 bases; nucleotides not matched to a gene: 4. Germline V gene data show CDR1 as SGHTA and CDR2 as FQGNSA. This CDR3 has 15 amino acids. The CDR3 DNA is TGTGCCAGCAGCACCACTAGCGGGCACCAAGAGACCCAGTACTTC. It codes for CASSTTSGHQETQYF.

The chain couples TRBV4-1 to TRBJ2-5; 8 positions agree with TRBD1. Germline trimming cut 0 bases from V and 2 bases from J; bases unmatched to any gene: 2. This CDR3 comprises 15 residues. Germline-derived CDR1 and CDR2 are MGHRA and YSYEKL. CDR3 amino acids: CASSQDGTGQETQYF. The DNA for the CDR3 is TGCGCCAGCAGCCAAGATGGGACAGGTCAAGAGACCCAGTACTTC.

The rearrangement uses TRBV5-4 and TRBJ2-3; 13 nucleotides align to TRBD2. The germline V gene encodes CDR1 SGHNT and CDR2 YYREEE (reference sequence). After removal of 4 bases from V and 4 bases from J, the junction contained 6 bases not matched to a gene. This CDR3 contains 16 residues. CDR3 residues: CASSTKLAGGPDTQYF. The CDR3, as DNA: TGTGCCAGCAGCACAAAACTAGCGGGGGGGCCAGATACGCAGTATTTT.

This chain links TRBV5-1 with TRBJ2-5; tentative D call: TRBD1 (5 bases). V was pared by 0 bases and J by 5 bases, with 14 bases between. Germline CDR1 reads SGHRS; CDR2 reads YFSETQ. This CDR3 comprises 15 residues. DNA of the CDR3: TGCGCCAGCAGCTTGGCGGACATCCTGGGGGAGACCCAGTACTTC. Translating it yields CASSLADILGETQYF.

The V and J genes are TRBV5-1 and TRBJ2-7, with TRBD2 matching over 15 bases. With 3 bases clipped from V and 7 bases from J, the junction kept 8 bases outside the gene matches. Germline assignment: CDR1 SGHRS and CDR2 YFSETQ. This CDR3 spans 16 amino acids. The CDR3 DNA sequence: TGCGCCAGCAGCTCAGGACCGGGACTAGCGGGAGGAGAGCAGTACTTC. The encoded protein is CASSSGPGLAGGEQYF. Complete variable domain (other parts from reference TRBV5-1 and TRBJ2-7): KAGVTQTPRYLIKTRGQQVTLSCSPISGHRSVSWYQQTPGQGLQFLFEYFSETQRNKGNFPGRFSGRQFSNSRSEMNVSTLELGDSALYLCASSSGPGLAGGEQYFGPGTRLTVT.

V gene TRBV18 combines with J gene TRBJ2-3; D is ambiguous. The ends were cut back, 4 bases at V and 4 bases at J, with 3 bases in the middle. CDR1 is KGHSH and CDR2 is LQKENI in the germline V gene. This CDR3 spans 11 amino acids. The DNA for the CDR3 is TGTGCCAGCTCACTAGCAGATACGCAGTATTTT. This encodes CASSLADTQYF.

The V call is TRBV12-3 or TRBV12-4, the J call TRBJ1-5; a possible D gene is TRBD1 (6 bases). There are 13 residues in the CDR3. V was cut by 6 bases and J by 9 bases, with 15 bases left in between. CDR3 bases: TGTGCCAGCAGCGAAACCCAAGGGGGGCCCCAGCATTTT. Translation: CASSETQGGPQHF.

The chain has TRBV28 and TRBJ2-7; 8 positions agree with TRBD2. The CDR3 totals 18 residues. V shed 7 bases and J 5 bases; nucleotides not matched to a gene: 22. CDR1 MDHEN and CDR2 SYDVKM come from the germline V gene. This CDR3 is CASTPGGIAGMGHNEQYF. CDR3 nucleotide sequence: TGTGCCAGCACCCCCGGTGGGATAGCGGGAATGGGGCACAACGAGCAGTACTTC. Together with reference TRBV28 and TRBJ2-7, the CDR3 gives the full variable domain: DVKVTQSSRYLVKRTGEKVFLECVQDMDHENMFWYRQDPGLGLRLIYFSYDVKMKEKGDIPEGYSVSREKKERFSLILESASTNQTSMYLCASTPGGIAGMGHNEQYFGPGTRLTVT.

This clone was seen a handful of times. The chain is built from TRBV18 and TRBJ1-1; TRBD1 might be the D (6 bases). From germline, CDR1 is KGHSH and CDR2 LQKENI. The length of the CDR3 is 13 residues. Trimming left V 6 bases short and J 1 base short, with 9 bases between. The CDR3 DNA reads TGTGCCAGCTCTCAGGGGACGAACACTGAAGCTTTCTTT. It codes for CASSQGTNTEAFF.

The chain carries TRBV9 and TRBJ2-2; 7 bases fit TRBD1. Germline-derived CDR1 and CDR2 are SGDLS and YYNGEE. The CDR3 totals 15 residues. With V trimmed by 2 bases and J by 4 bases, 5 bases remained unmatched. The CDR3 reads CASSVWDRLTGELFF. In DNA form, the CDR3 reads TGTGCCAGCAGCGTTTGGGACAGACTCACCGGGGAGCTGTTTTTT.

CDR3 loop: CASSLGATGEQYF. The CDR3 region has the DNA TGTGCCAGCAGCTTAGGGGCGACAGGGGAGCAGTACTTC. The genes are TRBV11-3 and TRBJ2-7; 7 nucleotides match TRBD1. The trim removed 1 base at V and 7 bases at J, leaving 4 bases unmatched. Germline V gives CDR1 SGHNT, CDR2 YENEEA. The CDR3 is made up of 13 amino acids.

For this clone: The identical CDR3 is also encoded by other nucleotide sequences in the sample. V gene TRBV7-9 combines with J gene TRBJ1-1; perhaps TRBD1 as D (6 bases). The CDR3 sequence is 13 residues long. V lost 6 bases and J 2 bases, leaving 10 bases between the germline ends. Germline values: CDR1 SEHNR, CDR2 FQNEAQ (reference sequence). For the CDR3, the DNA is TGTGCCAGCAGTCCGACAGGTAACACTGAAGCTTTCTTT. Residues: CASSPTGNTEAFF.

V is TRBV6-5 and J is TRBJ2-5, with 8 nucleotides matching TRBD1. The CDR3 totals 15 residues. Germline CDR1 and CDR2: MNHEY and SVGAGI. Trimming at V came to 5 bases and at J to 3 bases, leaving 8 bases not matched to a gene. The chain's CDR3 is CASSPRDRLEETQYF. As DNA, the CDR3 is TGTGCCAGCAGTCCCCGGGACAGGCTTGAAGAGACCCAGTACTTC.

The chain has TRBV5-4 and TRBJ2-7; D gene uncertain. V was pared by 0 bases and J by 2 bases, with 12 bases between. The CDR3 consists of 15 residues. From germline, CDR1 is SGHNT and CDR2 YYREEE (reference sequence). The CDR3 DNA reads as TGTGCCAGCAGCTTGGCCGGTTCCCTTGCCTACGAGCAGTACTTC. Translated: CASSLAGSLAYEQYF.

The rearrangement joins TRBV30 to TRBJ2-3; D is possibly TRBD2 (5 bases). V lost 1 base, J lost 6 bases, and 8 bases lay in between. Germline V gene sequence: CDR1 GTSNPN, CDR2 SVGIG (reference sequence). The CDR3 is made up of 12 amino acids. The CDR3 bases are TGTGCCTGGAGTGGGACTCCGGATACGCAGTATTTT. Translating gives CAWSGTPDTQYF.

The chain links TRBV5-4 to TRBJ2-5; 9 bases line up with TRBD1. Germline trimming cut 4 bases from V and 5 bases from J; bases unmatched to any gene: 6. The CDR3 runs to 14 residues. Germline CDR1 reads SGHNT; CDR2 reads YYREEE (reference sequence). CDR3 nucleotide sequence: TGTGCCAGCAGCCCTGACAGGGGGAGGGAGACCCAGTACTTC. It specifies CASSPDRGRETQYF.